The following is a TCR beta chain sequence with its context. Its antigen is currently unknown. The data originate from a study of beta chain features in type 1 diabetes. Study outcomes and limitations: Within each of all four CD4+ subsets, Type 1 diabetes patients had TCRB CDR3s that were moderately but significantly shorter.

V was trimmed by 1 base and J by 1 base, leaving 11 bases between them. CDR3 length: 15 amino acids. The germline CDR1 and CDR2 sequences are KGHSH and LQKENI. cDNA synthesis used the whole RNA isolate, giving expressed TCRB sequences. Here immunoSEQ multiplex PCR was the method, and the copy in TCRdb shows in-frame clones only, minus some. The sample lists approximately 150,000 clones, roughly 59% occurring once. Sorted populations all exceeded 95% purity. The genes are TRBV18 and TRBJ2-7; D might be TRBD1 (6 bases). The origin of this receptor is a man in his thirties or forties with type 1 diabetes. The sequencing input was naive CD4+ T cells from blood. The DNA for the CDR3 is TGTGCCAGCTCACCACGAAGGACAGATTCCTACGAGCAGTACTTC. Translation gives CASSPRRTDSYEQYF.